This is a list of T cell receptor beta chains from one sample in a study of shared clonotypes between healthy human individuals. Clones were read by immunoSEQ multiplex PCR, and TCRdb kept only the in-frame ones, dropping some. The table records a few million clones, about 93% of them present only once. Specimen: naive CD8+ T cells from PBMCs. These receptors were collected from a man younger than 35 in good health. Some clones in this sample may be carry-over from other donors' samples. CDR3s include the opening cysteine and the closing phenylalanine or tryptophan. Each record gives: CDR3 DNA, CDR3 protein, clone size, V gene, J gene, D gene. The D gene is left open where the match is weak. Clone sizes are given selectively: once, few, many, or a class where the clone is expanded.

DNA: TGTGCCAGCAGTTCCCCCGCGGGAGGAGGGTCGGGGGAGCTGTTTTTT
CDR3: CASSSPAGGGSGELFF
size: NA
V: TRBV27
J: TRBJ2-2
D: TRBD2

DNA: TGCGCCAGCAGCCAAAATCGATTAGCGTACGAGCAGTACTTC
CDR3: CASSQNRLAYEQYF
size: NA
V: TRBV4-3
J: TRBJ2-7
D: NA

DNA: TGTGCCAGCAGCTTAGGACAGGGGTACACTGAAGCTTTCTTT
CDR3: CASSLGQGYTEAFF
size: few
V: TRBV11-2
J: TRBJ1-1
D: TRBD1

DNA: TGTGCCAGCAGCTTAATCGGGAACACTGAAGCTTTCTTT
CDR3: CASSLIGNTEAFF
size: few
V: TRBV7-9
J: TRBJ1-1
D: NA

DNA: TGTGCCAGCAGCTTAGGCCCTAGCGGAGAGCAGTACTTC
CDR3: CASSLGPSGEQYF
size: NA
V: TRBV7-9
J: TRBJ2-7
D: TRBD2

DNA: TGCGCCAGCAGTGAGTCCCATCGACAGGGCCCAAACAATGAGCAGTTCTTC
CDR3: CASSESHRQGPNNEQFF
size: NA
V: TRBV10-1
J: TRBJ2-1
D: TRBD1

DNA: TGCGCCAGCAGCCAAGAAGACGGGAGACAGGGCTCAGATACGCAGTATTTT
CDR3: CASSQEDGRQGSDTQYF
size: NA
V: TRBV4-1
J: TRBJ2-3
D: NA

DNA: TGTGCCATGGGGGGGGCAGGGAGCAACTACGAGCAGTACTTC
CDR3: CAMGGAGSNYEQYF
size: NA
V: TRBV10-3
J: TRBJ2-7
D: NA

DNA: TGTGCCAGCAGCTTAGGAGGACGGGGGCTCGAGCAGTACTTC
CDR3: CASSLGGRGLEQYF
size: NA
V: TRBV7-8
J: TRBJ2-7
D: NA

DNA: TGTGCCAGCAGTGAATGGGGGTCCTTCTACGAGCAGTACTTC
CDR3: CASSEWGSFYEQYF
size: NA
V: TRBV2
J: TRBJ2-7
D: NA